These 30 T cell receptor beta chains were all obtained from the same sample, sequenced in a study of control samples from healthy donors and cancer patients. Sequencing used immunoSEQ multiplex PCR; TCRdb keeps in-frame clones, though not all of them. The repertoire holds approximately 87,000 clones, with more than 85% as singletons. What was sequenced was blood. These receptors originate from a woman aged 45-60 years in good health.

The V call is TRBV3-1 (or the pseudogene TRBV3-2), the J call TRBJ1-6, with 10 positions matching TRBD1. CDR3 size: 17 residues. Trimming cost V 4 bases and J 7 bases; bases outside gene matches: 10. Germline-derived CDR1 and CDR2 are LGHDT and YNNKEL (reference sequence). The CDR3 nucleotides are TGTGCCAGCAGCCGATCCCTGCCGGGACAGGGGAATTCACCCCTCCACTTT. The encoded protein is CASSRSLPGQGNSPLHF.

This chain connects TRBV5-1 to TRBJ1-6; D is perhaps TRBD1 (5 bases). CDR1 SGHRS and CDR2 YFSETQ come from the germline V gene. The V gene lost 4 bases and the J gene lost 7 bases, with 15 bases spanning the gap. This CDR3 has 15 amino acids. The CDR3 DNA is TGCGCCAGCAGCACAACAGGAATCATCAATTCACCCCTCCACTTT. This codes for CASSTTGIINSPLHF.

The CDR3 DNA sequence: TGTGCCAGCAACGGCCCCGGGGGGGTTAAGTCACCCCTCCACTTT. It specifies CASNGPGGVKSPLHF. J is TRBJ1-6 and V is TRBV6-5; D is perhaps TRBD1 (5 bases). V was shortened by 7 bases and J by 10 bases, with 20 bases between the two germline ends. From germline, CDR1 is MNHEY and CDR2 SVGAGI. CDR3 length: 15 residues.

This clone was observed once. This chain joins TRBV5-8 and TRBJ2-5, with D possibly being TRBD2 (6 bases). Between the trimmed V and J ends, which lost 4 bases and 2 bases, there was a span of 12 bases. From germline, CDR1 is SGHTS and CDR2 YDEGEE. This CDR3 region has 14 residues. The CDR3 nucleotides read TGTGCCAGCAGCCTCAGCGGGCAGCAAGAGACCCAGTACTTC. Its protein product is CASSLSGQQETQYF.

This clone was observed a few times. This chain connects TRBV5-1 to TRBJ1-1; D possibly corresponds to TRBD1 (5 bases). The CDR3 contains 13 residues. V gave up 0 bases and J gave up 7 bases, with 10 bases separating them. Germline V gene data show CDR1 as SGHRS and CDR2 as YFSETQ. CDR3 bases: TGCGCCAGCAGCTTGGAGCCGGGGCGTGAAGCTTTCTTT. This translates into CASSLEPGREAFF.

This clone was detected a few times. CDR3 protein: CASSLVGGYGYTF. DNA of the CDR3: TGTGCCAGCAGCTTAGTCGGTGGCTATGGCTACACCTTC. The chain is built from TRBV7-9 and TRBJ1-2; D is ambiguous. From germline, CDR1 is SEHNR and CDR2 FQNEAQ (reference sequence). The length of the CDR3 is 13 residues. Trimming stripped 1 base from V and 4 bases from J, with 7 bases between. Full variable domain (outside the CDR3, taken from reference TRBV7-9 and TRBJ1-2): DTGVSQNPRHKITKRGQNVTFRCDPISEHNRLYWYRQTLGQGPEFLTYFQNEAQLEKSRLLSDRFSAERPKGSFSTLEIQRTEQGDSAMYLCASSLVGGYGYTFGSGTRLTVV.

The V call is TRBV5-1, the J call TRBJ1-1; D unresolved. Deletions cut 7 bases from V and 0 bases from J, with 13 bases between. CDR1 and CDR2 from the germline V gene are SGHRS and YFSETQ. This CDR3 region has 14 residues. The CDR3 is CASSPLVLNTEAFF. The CDR3 coding sequence is TGCGCCAGCTCGCCTTTAGTACTGAACACTGAAGCTTTCTTT.

This chain connects TRBV19 to TRBJ2-5; the D is unclear. The germline V and J ends were trimmed by 7 bases and 1 base, with 13 bases remaining between them. This CDR3 is built from 14 residues. Germline V gene sequence: CDR1 LNHDA, CDR2 SQIVND (reference sequence). For the CDR3, the DNA is TGTGCCAGTACCTCCGGACGGACCCAAGAGACCCAGTACTTC. Residues: CASTSGRTQETQYF.

The chain is built from TRBV7-2 and TRBJ2-1; D unresolved. The germline V and J ends were trimmed by 5 bases and 3 bases, with 14 bases remaining between them. There are 15 residues in the CDR3. In germline, CDR1 is SGHTA, CDR2 FQGNSA. The CDR3: CASSTARGYYNEQFF. In nucleotides, the CDR3 is TGTGCCAGCAGCACCGCCCGTGGTTACTACAATGAGCAGTTCTTC.

The genes are TRBV6-5 and TRBJ1-1; no reliable D call. Germline-derived CDR1 and CDR2 are MNHEY and SVGAGI. The germline V and J ends were trimmed by 6 bases and 1 base, with 12 bases remaining between them. The CDR3 length is 14 residues. The CDR3 bases are TGTGCCAGCAGAGGACCGACTCCGAACACTGAAGCTTTCTTT. Its translation: CASRGPTPNTEAFF.

V gene TRBV5-1 combines with J gene TRBJ2-3; tentative D call: TRBD2 (5 bases). CDR3 size: 15 residues. Trimming removed 4 bases from V and 1 base from J, with 13 bases in between. Per the germline V gene, CDR1 is SGHRS and CDR2 is YFSETQ. CDR3 in amino acids: CASSPLSERTDTQYF. DNA for the CDR3: TGCGCCAGCAGCCCCCTTAGCGAACGCACAGATACGCAGTATTTT.

By share of the sample, this clone is medium-sized. This chain's CDR3 is CASSYWTGAAYEQYF. The CDR3 region has the DNA TGTGCCAGCAGTTATTGGACAGGGGCCGCCTACGAGCAGTACTTC. This chain connects TRBV6-6 to TRBJ2-7, with 9 bases lining up with TRBD1. CDR1 is MNHNY and CDR2 is SVGAGI in the germline V gene (reference sequence). Losses at the gene ends were 3 bases for V and 2 bases for J; bases not matched to a gene: 5. This CDR3 region has 15 residues.

The CDR3 is CATTRRGRSAFF. The CDR3 DNA sequence: TGTGCCACCACGCGGAGGGGAAGGTCAGCTTTCTTT. The chain couples TRBV24-1 to TRBJ1-1; a weak D match, TRBD1 (5 bases). Trimming removed 8 bases from V and 10 bases from J, with 16 bases in between. CDR1 and CDR2 (germline): KGHDR, SFDVKD. CDR3 length: 12 residues.

The chain recombines TRBV6-2 or TRBV6-3 with TRBJ1-1; D unresolved. Germline V lookup: CDR1 MNHEY, CDR2 SVGEGT. With 0 bases removed from V and 7 bases from J, the gap between germline ends came to 6 bases. The CDR3 is made up of 12 amino acids. CDR3: CASSYSRFEAFF. CDR3 in DNA: TGTGCCAGCAGTTACTCACGCTTTGAAGCTTTCTTT.

The chain joins TRBV6-5 to TRBJ1-6; no clear D. V was clipped by 2 bases and J by 0 bases, with 8 bases between them. Germline CDR1 MNHEY, CDR2 SVGAGI. The CDR3 consists of 16 residues. CDR3 residues: CASSYADDSYNSPLHF. CDR3 nucleotides: TGTGCCAGCAGTTACGCGGACGACTCCTATAATTCACCCCTCCACTTT.

The chain recombines TRBV28 with TRBJ2-1; TRBD2 might be the D (6 bases). CDR1 is MDHEN and CDR2 is SYDVKM in the germline V gene. The length of the CDR3 is 14 residues. V lost 8 bases and J lost 4, with 15 bases in between. CDR3 region: CASWGGKKYNEQFF. In DNA form, the CDR3 reads TGTGCCAGCTGGGGCGGGAAAAAATACAATGAGCAGTTCTTC.

The V and J genes are TRBV25-1 and TRBJ1-6; TRBD1 is a possible D gene (5 bases). Germline CDR1 is MGHDK and CDR2 is SYGVNS. V was trimmed by 0 bases and J by 8 bases, leaving 11 bases between them. CDR3 length: 15 amino acids. This chain's CDR3 is CASSEYGQGHSPLHF. The CDR3 DNA reads TGTGCCAGCAGTGAATATGGCCAGGGTCATTCACCCCTCCACTTT.

This sequence joins TRBV19 and TRBJ1-5; tentative D call: TRBD1 (6 bases). The V end lost 9 bases, the J end lost 0 bases, and 18 bases lay between the germline ends. The CDR3 spans 16 residues. In germline, CDR1 is LNHDA, CDR2 SQIVND (reference sequence). The CDR3 reads CASQKGVFGSNQPQHF. The DNA of the CDR3 is TGTGCCAGCCAAAAGGGGGTCTTCGGTAGCAATCAGCCCCAGCATTTT.

The chain is built from TRBV29-1 and TRBJ1-2, with D tentatively TRBD1 (5 bases). This CDR3 has 12 amino acids. Trimming took 6 bases from V and 2 from J, leaving 10 bases between them. The germline CDR1 and CDR2 sequences are SQVTM and ANQGSEA. The CDR3 DNA follows: TGCAGCGTCGTCGGGGGGAACTATGGCTACACCTTC. Amino acids: CSVVGGNYGYTF.

CDR3 DNA: TGCGCCAGCAGCTTACCAGACAGCACAGATACGCAGTATTTT. Residues: CASSLPDSTDTQYF. This rearrangement joins TRBV5-1 to TRBJ2-3; D is undetermined. The CDR3 runs to 14 residues. Trimming removed 2 bases from V and 0 bases from J, with 7 bases in between. CDR1 is SGHRS and CDR2 is YFSETQ in the germline V gene.

V gene TRBV2 combines with J gene TRBJ2-1; TRBD2 agrees at 7 bases. From germline, CDR1 is SNHLY and CDR2 FYNNEI. This CDR3 has 17 amino acids. The V segment lost 6 bases and the J segment 7 bases; nucleotides outside the gene matches: 18. CDR3 in DNA: TGTGCCAGCAGGGCCCGCCTTTTGGGGGAGGGTCGAAATGAGCAGTTCTTC. Protein: CASRARLLGEGRNEQFF.

Here the CDR3 reads CASSPGSENSPLHF. Here the CDR3 DNA reads TGCGCCAGCAGCCCCGGGAGCGAGAATTCACCCCTCCACTTT. The gene calls are TRBV5-1 and TRBJ1-6; D is ambiguous. Germline assignment: CDR1 SGHRS and CDR2 YFSETQ. The CDR3 extends over 14 amino acids. The V and J ends lost 4 bases and 7 bases respectively, with 12 bases between them.

The chain combines TRBV19 with TRBJ1-6; 7 bases are a match to TRBD1. The CDR3 is made up of 13 amino acids. With 6 bases clipped from V and 10 bases from J, the junction kept 6 bases outside the gene matches. Germline V lookup: CDR1 LNHDA, CDR2 SQIVND (reference sequence). The CDR3 bases are TGTGCCAGTAGGGGACAGAGTCACTCACCCCTCCACTTT. Protein: CASRGQSHSPLHF.

V usage is TRBV7-3 and J usage is TRBJ2-3, with TRBD2 identical over 8 bases. The ends lost 5 bases at V and 3 bases at J; junction bases unmatched: 7. The germline gives CDR1 SGHTA, CDR2 FQGTGA. The CDR3 covers 15 residues. CDR3: CASSGVAGFTDTQYF. The DNA for the CDR3 is TGTGCCAGCAGCGGTGTAGCGGGATTTACAGATACGCAGTATTTT.

The chain employs TRBV11-3 and TRBJ2-3; D gene unclear. Germline V CDR1 and CDR2: SGHNT, YENEEA. The CDR3 totals 14 residues. Trimming took 1 base from V and 5 from J, leaving 10 bases between them. The CDR3 nucleotides are TGTGCCAGCAGCTTAGGAGCCATGGGAGATACGCAGTATTTT. Encoded protein: CASSLGAMGDTQYF.

V usage is TRBV6-5 and J usage is TRBJ1-1, with a weak D call TRBD1 (6 bases). The germline V gene encodes CDR1 MNHEY and CDR2 SVGAGI. This CDR3 has 14 residues. The germline V and J ends were trimmed by 7 bases and 1 base, with 13 bases remaining between them. The CDR3 protein is CASTTTGANTEAFF. The CDR3 DNA is TGTGCCAGCACCACGACAGGAGCGAACACTGAAGCTTTCTTT.

This chain connects TRBV21-1 to TRBJ2-7; the table gives TRBD1 as D, unverified against the DNA. TRBV21-1 is flagged as a pseudogene. CDR3 length: 12 amino acids. The CDR3 DNA reads TGTGCCAGCAGCCACAGGGGGTACGAGCAGTACTTC. Translating gives CASSHRGYEQYF.

This clone was seen once. The J gene is TRBJ2-5, the V gene TRBV28, with TRBD2 identical over 9 bases. The V segment lost 8 bases and the J segment 3 bases; nucleotides outside the gene matches: 4. This CDR3 has 13 amino acids. CDR1 and CDR2 (germline): MDHEN, SYDVKM. The CDR3 sequence: CASLSGREETQYF. CDR3 nucleotide sequence: TGTGCCAGCCTTAGCGGGAGAGAAGAGACCCAGTACTTC.

The chain has TRBV28 and TRBJ1-1, with D uncertain. V lost 5 bases and J lost 3, with 13 bases in between. CDR3 length equals 14 residues. Germline lookup yields CDR1 MDHEN and CDR2 SYDVKM. The CDR3 protein is CASSIGGSDTEAFF. Written as DNA, the CDR3 is TGTGCCAGCAGTATAGGAGGGTCGGACACTGAAGCTTTCTTT.

On this clone: The sample has other DNA sequences that encode this CDR3 too. CDR3 nucleotide sequence: TGTGCCAGCAGTCAGGGACGGATTAGCAATCAGCCCCAGCATTTT. As protein: CASSQGRISNQPQHF. This chain joins TRBV6-2 or TRBV6-3 and TRBJ1-5; D perhaps matches TRBD1 (5 bases). Germline lookup yields CDR1 MNHEY and CDR2 SVGEGT. The CDR3 totals 15 residues. The germline V and J ends were trimmed by 5 bases and 0 bases, with 11 bases remaining between them.